The 5 T cell receptor beta chains below come from one sample, sequenced in a study of CD8+CD57+ T cells in acquired aplastic anemia. Genomic DNA served as template for TCR beta VDJ and CDR3 profiling. MiXCR was run by TCRdb on the reads, yielding one entry per CDR3 protein. Of approximately 380,000 distinct CDR3 sequences listed, roughly 68% are singletons. Sequenced sample: sorted CD4+, CD8+, or CD8+CD57+ T cells (not recorded which) from PBMCs. Every receptor here comes from a human donor in good health, serving as a control.

V is TRBV20-1 and J is TRBJ2-3; possibly TRBD1 for D (7 bases). The better agreement between TRBJ2-7 and the DNA end casts doubt on the J call. The germline gives CDR1 DFQATT, CDR2 SNEGSKA (reference sequence). CDR3 length: 13 residues. CDR3 sequence (DNA): TGCAGTGCTAGCAGGGGGGTGGTAGATACGCAGTACTTC. Amino acids: CSASRGVVDTQYF.

This clonotype was counted a single time. The gene calls are TRBV7-2 and TRBJ1-6; D is undetermined. CDR1 and CDR2 (germline): SGHTA, FQGNSA. The CDR3 has 14 amino acids. Trimming took off 3 bases at V and 13 bases at J, with 16 bases between the two ends. The CDR3 region is CASSLEQKSDPLHF. CDR3 sequence (DNA): TGTGCCAGCAGCTTGGAACAGAAATCAGATCCCCTCCACTTT.

The V call is TRBV11-2, the J call TRBJ1-6; D is perhaps TRBD1 (5 bases). This CDR3 has 16 residues. V gave up 3 bases and J gave up 10 bases, with 19 bases separating them. Germline V lookup: CDR1 SGHAT, CDR2 FQNNGV. CDR3 nucleotides: TGTGCCAGCAGCTTGCAAGGGGCCCCTGCTGGGTCACCCCTCCACTTT. This translates into CASSLQGAPAGSPLHF.

This CDR3 is CASSPSGGETDTQYF. CDR3 DNA: TGTGCCAGCAGTCCTAGCGGGGGAGAAACAGATACGCAGTATTTT. The chain employs TRBV12-3 or TRBV12-4 and TRBJ2-3; the match to TRBD2 covers 10 bases. This CDR3 is 15 amino acids long. V dropped 5 bases and J dropped 3; count of bases not matched to a gene: 5.

The chain couples TRBV19 to TRBJ1-1, with TRBD1 identical over 8 bases. CDR3 length: 13 amino acids. CDR1 and CDR2 from the germline V gene are LNHDA and SQIVND (reference sequence). V lost 10 bases, J lost 5 bases, and 9 bases stayed unmatched. The CDR3 coding sequence is TGTGCCACCCGGGACAGGTATTTAACTGAAGCTTTCTTT. This codes for CATRDRYLTEAFF.